This TCR beta chain came from a study of control samples from healthy donors and cancer patients. V lost 0 bases and J lost 1; bases outside the gene matches: 3. CDR3 length: 15 amino acids. CDR1 SGHDT and CDR2 YYEEEE come from the germline V gene. The assay was immunoSEQ multiplex PCR, and TCRdb's table has in-frame clones only and misses some. Of under 200,000 clones in the sample, roughly 94% are singletons; the top ten hold approximately 8%. Sequencing used blood. This sequence joins TRBV5-6 and TRBJ2-5, with 7 bases fitting TRBD2. This clonotype originated in a woman in her 40s in good health. The CDR3 loop reads CASSLGSGGQETQYF. CDR3 coding DNA: TGTGCCAGCAGCTTGGGGTCGGGAGGCCAAGAGACCCAGTACTTC.